This T cell receptor beta chain was documented in a study of T-cell reconstitution after alpha-beta-depleted transplantation in children. This sample's TCRbeta library carried unique molecular identifier barcodes. TCRdb re-called the PCR reads through MiXCR, storing one row per CDR3 protein. The sample carries about 690,000 distinct CDR3 sequences, around 17% recorded once. This clonotype was seen at least ten times. V lost 5 bases and J 2 bases, leaving 23 bases between the germline ends. The CDR3 is made up of 18 amino acids. CDR1 is LGHNA and CDR2 is YNFKEQ in the germline V gene. Sequences were derived from PBMCs from the stem cell graft donor, sampled from the stem cell graft. The genes are TRBV4-2 and TRBJ2-3; weak D call: TRBD1 (5 bases). The sequence was collected from a human donor who donated a stem cell graft to a child with acute myeloid leukemia. The CDR3, as DNA: TGTGCCAGCAGCTCCGATTCCTCAGGGCTGGGTAACACAGATACGCAGTATTTT. Translating gives CASSSDSSGLGNTDTQYF.